The 8 T cell receptor beta chains below were found in one sample sequenced in a study of cytotoxic CD8 clonotypes in ibrutinib-treated CLL. TCRdb's copy holds only in-frame clones and misses some; the assay was immunoSEQ multiplex PCR. This sample yields roughly 4,400 clones, of which 83% are seen a single time; approximately 20% belongs to the top ten. The input for sequencing was PBMCs, taken before ibrutinib treatment. These receptor sequences come from a human donor with chronic lymphocytic leukemia.

The genes are TRBV11-2 and TRBJ2-1; tentatively, D is TRBD2 (5 bases). Germline loops: CDR1 SGHAT, CDR2 FQNNGV. Trimming took off 10 bases at V and 5 bases at J, with 18 bases between the two ends. This CDR3 region has 14 residues. The DNA of the CDR3 is TGTGCCATACTAGGTAAGGCAGGCGACAATGAGCAGTTCTTC. Amino acids: CAILGKAGDNEQFF.

The rearrangement uses TRBV7-8 and TRBJ1-4; 8 nucleotides align to TRBD1. CDR1 SGHVS and CDR2 FQNEAQ come from the germline V gene. V shed 5 bases, J shed 5 bases, and the junction held 7 bases outside the gene matches. This CDR3 spans 15 amino acids. The CDR3 DNA reads as TGTGCCAGCAGCGTCGAGACAGGGGAGAATGAAAAACTGTTTTTT. As protein: CASSVETGENEKLFF.

This sequence joins TRBV5-1 and TRBJ2-5; tentative D call: TRBD1 (5 bases). This CDR3 comprises 16 residues. Trimming took off 3 bases at V and 5 bases at J, with 20 bases between the two ends. Germline V lookup: CDR1 SGHRS, CDR2 YFSETQ. CDR3 DNA: TGCGCCAGCAGCTCCGCCCAGGAGCGTGCAGGGGAGACCCAGTACTTC. It is translated as CASSSAQERAGETQYF.

This chain joins TRBV6-5 and TRBJ1-5; the match to TRBD1 covers 8 bases. V gave up 0 bases and J gave up 6 bases; unmatched junction bases: 4. The germline V gene encodes CDR1 MNHEY and CDR2 SVGAGI. This CDR3 has 15 amino acids. CDR3 nucleotide sequence: TGTGCCAGCAGTTACTCGCAGGGGGCTGCTCAGCCCCAGCATTTT. This codes for CASSYSQGAAQPQHF.

The V gene is TRBV9, the J gene TRBJ2-5; 11 positions agree with TRBD2. This CDR3 has 16 amino acids. Germline V CDR1 and CDR2: SGDLS, YYNGEE. The trim removed 0 bases at V and 2 bases at J, leaving 3 bases unmatched. CDR3 sequence: CASSVGLAGGQETQYF. Here the CDR3 DNA reads TGTGCCAGCAGCGTAGGGCTAGCGGGAGGACAAGAGACCCAGTACTTC.

The genes are TRBV5-1 and TRBJ2-3; 7 bases agree with TRBD2. The CDR3 extends over 13 amino acids. Losses at the gene ends were 2 bases for V and 7 bases for J; bases not matched to a gene: 4. Germline loops: CDR1 SGHRS, CDR2 YFSETQ. This CDR3 is CASSFTSENTQYF. DNA of the CDR3: TGCGCCAGCAGCTTTACTAGCGAAAATACGCAGTATTTT.

The rearrangement links TRBV29-1 to TRBJ2-2; the D gene could be TRBD1 or TRBD2 (6 bases each). This CDR3 spans 14 amino acids. Trimming took off 7 bases at V and 2 bases at J, with 14 bases between the two ends. CDR1 and CDR2 from the germline V gene are SQVTM and ANQGSEA. The chain's CDR3 is CSGRAQGNTGELFF. CDR3 bases: TGCAGCGGGAGGGCACAGGGAAACACCGGGGAGCTGTTTTTT.

This chain links TRBV7-3 with TRBJ2-1; 14 nucleotides align to TRBD2. V lost 4 bases to trimming and J lost 8 bases; unmatched junction nucleotides: 4. This CDR3 has 15 amino acids. In germline, CDR1 is SGHTA, CDR2 FQGTGA. In DNA, the CDR3 is TGTGCCAGCAGCTCGGGACTAGCGGGAGTCTATGAGCAGTTCTTC. As protein: CASSSGLAGVYEQFF.